This paragraph reports one T cell receptor (beta chain). Its specificity is unknown. The record originates from a study of cytomegalovirus exposure and HLA in healthy donors. On the study more broadly: Later, an analysis reported that the 120 or so validation repertoires had used the same platform as the approximately 690 first-cohort repertoires. Findings of the study overall: In vitro data verified a few CMV-associated chains as specific for CMV antigens. According to a subsequent analysis, TCR clusters identified in the first cohort showed a tendency to co-occur across the 100 to 150 validation repertoires. Whilst most TCR sequences proved rare, a subset of public TCRs occurred across many donors.

Method: immunoSEQ multiplex PCR; TCRdb's copy keeps in-frame clones and lacks some. The sample lists about 58,000 clones, around 90% occurring once. The receptor was isolated from a man aged 18 to 29 in good health and CMV-seronegative. Sequenced: PBMCs.

The CDR3 here is CASSLTGAYEQYF. The CDR3 DNA reads TGTGCCAGCAGTCTGACAGGGGCCTACGAGCAGTACTTC. The J gene is TRBJ2-7, the V gene TRBV27; TRBD1 matches at 8 bases. This CDR3 has 13 amino acids. CDR1 and CDR2 (germline): MNHEY, SMNVEV (reference sequence). Unmatched junction bases numbered 2, after V lost 5 bases and J lost 2 bases.